The 6 T cell receptor beta chains presented below share a single source sample, sequenced in a study of T-cell memory formation after mild COVID-19. One entry per CDR3 protein results from TCRdb running MiXCR on the 5' RACE reads. The sample records under 50,000 distinct CDR3 sequences, around a quarter being singletons. Sample: PBMCs or a T cell subset sorted from them (not recorded which). Source of these receptors: a man between 18 and 35 years old who had mild COVID-19 (a few samples of this study predate the infection). Cell type and time point are not known.

This clonotype was seen more than once but under ten times. The chain couples TRBV4-3 to TRBJ2-7, with unresolved D. Germline CDR1 is LGHNA and CDR2 is YSLEER. Trimming took off 4 bases at V and 1 base at J, with 5 bases between the two ends. The CDR3 is 12 amino acids. The CDR3 is CASSRTSYEQYV. CDR3 DNA sequence: TGCGCCAGCAGCCGGACGTCCTACGAGCAGTACGTC.

Here the CDR3 reads CASSPGTGNSPLHF. In nucleotides, the CDR3 is TGTGCCAGCAGCCCCGGGACAGGGAATTCACCCCTCCACTTT. V and J are TRBV14 and TRBJ1-6, with TRBD1 matching over 9 bases. Losses at the gene ends were 4 bases for V and 7 bases for J; bases not matched to a gene: 2. The CDR3 covers 14 residues. The V gene's germline CDR1 is SGHDN and CDR2 FVKESK.

The chain couples TRBV7-2 to TRBJ1-2, with 7 bases fitting TRBD1. Germline trimming cut 5 bases from V and 6 bases from J; bases unmatched to any gene: 6. The length of the CDR3 is 13 residues. Germline lookup yields CDR1 SGHTA and CDR2 FQGNSA. As DNA, the CDR3 is TGTGCCAGCAGCGGGACAGCGGGGCATGGCTACACCTTC. This encodes CASSGTAGHGYTF.

This chain uses TRBV20-1 with TRBJ1-1, with a possible D match to TRBD1 (6 bases). Germline V gene data show CDR1 as DFQATT and CDR2 as SNEGSKA (reference sequence). This CDR3 is 13 amino acids long. Trimming took 6 bases from V and 4 from J, leaving 15 bases between them. The CDR3 nucleotides are TGCAGTGCGGAAGGGGGATGGAGCACTGAAGCTTTCTTT. It translates to CSAEGGWSTEAFF.

This chain links TRBV20-1 with TRBJ1-2; perhaps TRBD1 as D (5 bases). Germline-derived CDR1 and CDR2 are DFQATT and SNEGSKA (reference sequence). The V and J ends lost 2 bases and 7 bases respectively, with 17 bases between them. This CDR3 is 14 amino acids long. The CDR3 is CSARPRGELGGYTF. CDR3 coding DNA: TGCAGTGCTAGACCCCGGGGGGAATTAGGTGGCTACACCTTC.

This chain uses TRBV7-8 with TRBJ2-3, with D possibly being TRBD2 (7 bases). CDR3 length: 16 residues. The V gene's germline CDR1 is SGHVS and CDR2 FQNEAQ. Trimming took 3 bases from V and 2 from J, leaving 15 bases between them. The CDR3 sequence: CASSLLRGGSTDTQYF. The CDR3 nucleotides are TGTGCCAGCAGCTTGTTAAGGGGGGGTTCCACAGATACGCAGTATTTT.